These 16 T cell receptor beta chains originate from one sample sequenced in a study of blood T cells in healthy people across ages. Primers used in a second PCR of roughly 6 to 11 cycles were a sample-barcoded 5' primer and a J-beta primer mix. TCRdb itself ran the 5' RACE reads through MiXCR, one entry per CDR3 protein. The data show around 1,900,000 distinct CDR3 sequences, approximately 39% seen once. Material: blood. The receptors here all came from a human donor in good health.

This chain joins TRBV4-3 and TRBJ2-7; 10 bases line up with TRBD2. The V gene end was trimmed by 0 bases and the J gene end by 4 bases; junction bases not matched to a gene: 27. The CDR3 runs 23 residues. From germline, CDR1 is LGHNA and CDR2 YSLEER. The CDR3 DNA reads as TGCGCCAGCAGCCAAGACTTCTGGAGGGTTGCGGCTAGCGGGGGCCACTCTTCTTACGAGCAGTACTTC. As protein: CASSQDFWRVAASGGHSSYEQYF.

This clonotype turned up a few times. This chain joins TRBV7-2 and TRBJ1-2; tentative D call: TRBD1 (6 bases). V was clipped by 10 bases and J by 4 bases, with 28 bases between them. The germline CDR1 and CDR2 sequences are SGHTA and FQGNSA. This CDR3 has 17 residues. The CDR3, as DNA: TGTGCCACCGGAGCTAATATTCGGACAGCCCCTAGCTATGGCTACACCTTC. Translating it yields CATGANIRTAPSYGYTF.

Here the CDR3 DNA reads TGTGCCAGCAGACCTGACAGGGGGCTTGGCTACACCTTC. This gives the protein CASRPDRGLGYTF. The rearrangement links TRBV2 to TRBJ1-2; 10 bases agree with TRBD1. This CDR3 spans 13 amino acids. V lost 6 bases, J lost 7 bases, and 5 bases stayed unmatched. The germline gives CDR1 SNHLY, CDR2 FYNNEI.

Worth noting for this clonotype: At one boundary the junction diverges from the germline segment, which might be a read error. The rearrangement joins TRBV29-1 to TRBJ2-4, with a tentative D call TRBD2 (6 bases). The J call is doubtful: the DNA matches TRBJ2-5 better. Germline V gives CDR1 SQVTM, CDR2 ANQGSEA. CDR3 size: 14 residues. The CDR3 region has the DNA TGCAGCATTGAGTTTAGGAGGGAGCAGGAGACCCAGTACTTC. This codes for CSIEFRREQETQYF.

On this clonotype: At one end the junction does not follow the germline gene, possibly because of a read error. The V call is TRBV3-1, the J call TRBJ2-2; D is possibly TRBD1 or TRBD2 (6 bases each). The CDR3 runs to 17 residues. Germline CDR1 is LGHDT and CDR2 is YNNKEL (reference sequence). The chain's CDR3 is CAGSQVYRGQNTGELFF. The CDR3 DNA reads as TGTGCCGGCAGCCAAGTTTATCGGGGGCAGAACACCGGGGAGCTGTTTTTT.

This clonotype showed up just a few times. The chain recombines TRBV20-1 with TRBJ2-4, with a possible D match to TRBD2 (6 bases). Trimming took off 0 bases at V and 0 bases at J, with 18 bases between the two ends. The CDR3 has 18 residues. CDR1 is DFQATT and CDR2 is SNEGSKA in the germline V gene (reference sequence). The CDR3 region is CSARETRPGTLAKNIQYF. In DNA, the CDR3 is TGCAGTGCTAGAGAGACCCGTCCCGGGACTTTAGCCAAAAACATTCAGTACTTC.

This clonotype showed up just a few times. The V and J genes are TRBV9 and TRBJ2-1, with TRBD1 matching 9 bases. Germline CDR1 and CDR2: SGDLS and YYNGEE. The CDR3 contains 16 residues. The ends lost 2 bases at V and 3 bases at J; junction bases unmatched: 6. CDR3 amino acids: CASSVSGTGFYNEQFF. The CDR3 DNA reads TGTGCCAGCAGCGTCTCCGGGACAGGGTTCTACAATGAGCAGTTCTTC. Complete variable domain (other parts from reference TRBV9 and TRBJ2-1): DSGVTQTPKHLITATGQRVTLRCSPRSGDLSVYWYQQSLDQGLQFLIQYYNGEERAKGNILERFSAQQFPDLHSELNLSSLELGDSALYFCASSVSGTGFYNEQFFGPGTRLTVL.

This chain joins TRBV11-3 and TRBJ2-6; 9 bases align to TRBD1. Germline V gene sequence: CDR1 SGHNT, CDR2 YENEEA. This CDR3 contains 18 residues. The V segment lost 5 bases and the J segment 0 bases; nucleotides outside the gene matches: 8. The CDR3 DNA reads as TGTGCCAGCAGCCCGGGACAGGGTGAAAGCTCTGGGGCCAACGTCCTGACTTTC. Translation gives CASSPGQGESSGANVLTF.

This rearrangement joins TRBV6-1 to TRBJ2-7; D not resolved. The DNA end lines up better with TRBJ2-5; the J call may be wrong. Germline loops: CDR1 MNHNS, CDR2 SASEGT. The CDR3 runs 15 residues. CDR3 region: CASSEASRDWETQYF. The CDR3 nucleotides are TGTGCCAGCAGTGAAGCGTCAAGGGATTGGGAGACCCAGTACTTC.

The CDR3 loop reads CSVQTGWAYEQYF. DNA of the CDR3: TGCAGCGTTCAAACAGGGTGGGCCTACGAGCAGTACTTC. This sequence joins TRBV29-1 and TRBJ2-7, with D perhaps TRBD1 (6 bases). Germline V gene sequence: CDR1 SQVTM, CDR2 ANQGSEA. Trimming removed 5 bases from V and 2 bases from J, with 13 bases in between. The CDR3 contains 13 residues.

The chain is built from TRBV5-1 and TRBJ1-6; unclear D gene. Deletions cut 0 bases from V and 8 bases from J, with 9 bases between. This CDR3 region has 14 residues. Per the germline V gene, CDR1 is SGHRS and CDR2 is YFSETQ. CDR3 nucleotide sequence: TGCGCCAGCAGCTTGGAAGGGATTGATTCACCCCTCCACTTT. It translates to CASSLEGIDSPLHF.

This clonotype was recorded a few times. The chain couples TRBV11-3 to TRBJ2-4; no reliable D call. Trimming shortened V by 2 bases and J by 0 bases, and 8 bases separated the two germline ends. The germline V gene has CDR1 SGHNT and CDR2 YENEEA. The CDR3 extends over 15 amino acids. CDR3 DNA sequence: TGTGCCAGCAGCTTACTGTCAGGAGCCAAAAACATTCAGTACTTC. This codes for CASSLLSGAKNIQYF.

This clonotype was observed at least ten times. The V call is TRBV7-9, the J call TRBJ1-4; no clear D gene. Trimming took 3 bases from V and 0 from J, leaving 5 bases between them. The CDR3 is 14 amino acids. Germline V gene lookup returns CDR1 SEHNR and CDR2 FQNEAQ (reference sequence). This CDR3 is CASSFSATNEKLFF. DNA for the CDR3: TGTGCCAGCAGCTTCAGTGCAACTAATGAAAAACTGTTTTTT.

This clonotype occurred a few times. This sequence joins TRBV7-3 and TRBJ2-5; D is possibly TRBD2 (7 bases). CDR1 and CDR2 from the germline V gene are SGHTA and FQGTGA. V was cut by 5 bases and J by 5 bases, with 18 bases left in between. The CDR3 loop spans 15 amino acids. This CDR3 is CASSPRGGRTETQYF. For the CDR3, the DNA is TGTGCCAGCAGCCCGAGGGGGGGGAGAACGGAGACCCAGTACTTC. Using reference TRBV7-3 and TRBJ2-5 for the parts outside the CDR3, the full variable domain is GAGVSQTPSNKVTEKGKYVELRCDPISGHTALYWYRQSLGQGPEFLIYFQGTGAADDSGLPNDRFFAVRPEGSVSTLKIQRTERGDSAVYLCASSPRGGRTETQYFGPGTRLLVL.

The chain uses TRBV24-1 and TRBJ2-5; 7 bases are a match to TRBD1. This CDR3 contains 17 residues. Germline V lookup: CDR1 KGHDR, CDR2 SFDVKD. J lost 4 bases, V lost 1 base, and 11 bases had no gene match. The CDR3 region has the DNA TGTGCCACCAGTGATTTTAGTGAGGGGGCTTGGGGAGAGACCCAGTACTTC. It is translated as CATSDFSEGAWGETQYF.

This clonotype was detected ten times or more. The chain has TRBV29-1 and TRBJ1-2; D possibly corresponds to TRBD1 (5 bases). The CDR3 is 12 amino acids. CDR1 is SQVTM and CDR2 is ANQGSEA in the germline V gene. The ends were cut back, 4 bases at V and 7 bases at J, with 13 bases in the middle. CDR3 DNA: TGCAGCGTTGGCACAGGTGGTTCTGGCTACACCTTC. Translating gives CSVGTGGSGYTF.